The 4 T cell receptor beta chains in this list originate from one sample, sequenced in a study of blood T cell repertoires in COVID-19. The method was immunoSEQ multiplex PCR; TCRdb's version includes in-frame clones alone and lacks a portion of them. This table holds some 330,000 clones, roughly 86% found once. Material for sequencing was PBMCs or T cells enriched from blood (not recorded which). Every receptor here comes from a man in his forties in a cohort exposed to, infected with or recovered from COVID-19 (not recorded which).

The chain carries TRBV29-1 and TRBJ1-4; D gene uncertain. V shed 5 bases and J shed 8 bases, with 9 bases lying between them. The CDR3 has 11 amino acids. Germline values: CDR1 SQVTM, CDR2 ANQGSEA. The DNA of the CDR3 is TGCAGCGTTCTCACGGGAGAAAAACTGTTTTTT. It translates to CSVLTGEKLFF.

The V and J genes are TRBV3-1 (or the pseudogene TRBV3-2) and TRBJ1-2; 7 nucleotides match TRBD1. Trimming at V came to 6 bases and at J to 4 bases, leaving 5 bases not matched to a gene. The CDR3 extends over 13 amino acids. Per the germline V gene, CDR1 is LGHDT and CDR2 is YNNKEL (reference sequence). The CDR3 bases are TGTGCCAGCAGACGGGGACAGTTCTATGGCTACACCTTC. Amino acid sequence: CASRRGQFYGYTF.

The chain uses TRBV27 and TRBJ2-1; a weak D match, TRBD2 (5 bases). The CDR3 is made up of 19 amino acids. Germline-derived CDR1 and CDR2 are MNHEY and SMNVEV (reference sequence). Trimming stripped 4 bases from V and 0 bases from J, with 22 bases between. Written as DNA, the CDR3 is TGTGCCAGCAGTTGGAGGCTGAACCCCAGCGGAGACTCCTACAATGAGCAGTTCTTC. Translating gives CASSWRLNPSGDSYNEQFF.

This rearrangement joins TRBV6-2 or TRBV6-3 to TRBJ2-1; D is perhaps TRBD1 (5 bases). Germline CDR1 MNHEY, CDR2 SVGEGT. V lost 0 bases, J lost 7 bases, and 10 bases lay in between. The CDR3 has 14 amino acids. CDR3 amino acids: CASSYSLRGNEQFF. Here the CDR3 DNA reads TGTGCCAGCAGTTACTCCCTAAGGGGTAATGAGCAGTTCTTC.